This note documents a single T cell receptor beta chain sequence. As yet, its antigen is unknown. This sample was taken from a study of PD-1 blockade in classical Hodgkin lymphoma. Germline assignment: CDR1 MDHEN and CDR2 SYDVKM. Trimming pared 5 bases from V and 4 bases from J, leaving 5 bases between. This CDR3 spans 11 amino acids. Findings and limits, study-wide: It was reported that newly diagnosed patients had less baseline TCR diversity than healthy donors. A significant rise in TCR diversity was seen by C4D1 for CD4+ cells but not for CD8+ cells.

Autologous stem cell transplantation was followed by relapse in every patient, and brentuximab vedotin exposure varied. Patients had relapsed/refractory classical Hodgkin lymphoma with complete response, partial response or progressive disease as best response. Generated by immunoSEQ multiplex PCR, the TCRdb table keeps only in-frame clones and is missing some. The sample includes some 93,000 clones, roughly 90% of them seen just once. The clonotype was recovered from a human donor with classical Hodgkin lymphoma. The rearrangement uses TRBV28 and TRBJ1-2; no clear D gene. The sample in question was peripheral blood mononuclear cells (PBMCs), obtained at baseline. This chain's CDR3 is CASSPGYGYTF. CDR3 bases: TGTGCCAGCAGTCCCGGCTATGGCTACACCTTC.